Given below is one TCR beta chain in context. This sample was taken from a study of technical replicates of blood from several donors. The V gene's germline CDR1 is SGHVS and CDR2 FQNEAQ. The CDR3 length is 12 residues. The V gene lost 6 bases and the J gene lost 4 bases, with 9 bases spanning the gap. Assay used: immunoSEQ multiplex PCR; TCRdb lists only in-frame clones, some missing. The table records roughly 56,000 clones, over 90% of them present only once. The clonotype comes from a human donor in good health. Some clones in this sample may be carry-over from other donors' samples. V gene TRBV7-8 combines with J gene TRBJ2-5; D gene uncertain. The sample comprised PBMCs. The CDR3 region is CASSSLGETQYF. The CDR3 nucleotides read TGTGCCAGCAGTTCCCTAGGAGAGACCCAGTACTTC.